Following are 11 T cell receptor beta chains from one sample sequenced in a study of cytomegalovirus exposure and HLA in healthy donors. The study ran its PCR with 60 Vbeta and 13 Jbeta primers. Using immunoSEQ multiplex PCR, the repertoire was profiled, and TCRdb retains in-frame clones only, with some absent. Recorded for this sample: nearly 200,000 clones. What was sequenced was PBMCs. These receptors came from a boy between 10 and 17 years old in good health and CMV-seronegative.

The CDR3 DNA reads TGTGCCAGCAGTCAGACTGGGGGGACCCAGCATTTT. Translation: CASSQTGGTQHF. The V gene is TRBV4-2, the J gene TRBJ1-5, with D perhaps TRBD1 (5 bases). Germline loops: CDR1 LGHNA, CDR2 YNFKEQ. V was trimmed by 6 bases and J by 11 bases, leaving 14 bases between them. The CDR3 contains 12 residues.

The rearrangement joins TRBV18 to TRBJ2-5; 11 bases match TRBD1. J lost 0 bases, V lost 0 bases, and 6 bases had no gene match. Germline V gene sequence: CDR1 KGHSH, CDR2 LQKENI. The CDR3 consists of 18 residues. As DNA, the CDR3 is TGTGCCAGCTCACCACCCATCGGGGACAGGGGGTACCAAGAGACCCAGTACTTC. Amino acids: CASSPPIGDRGYQETQYF.

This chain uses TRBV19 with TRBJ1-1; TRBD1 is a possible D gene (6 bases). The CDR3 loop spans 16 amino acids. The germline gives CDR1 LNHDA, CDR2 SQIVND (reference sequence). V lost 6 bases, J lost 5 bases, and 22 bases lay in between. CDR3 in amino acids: CASRDLQGWEKTEAFF. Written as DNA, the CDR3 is TGTGCCAGTAGGGACCTACAGGGTTGGGAGAAAACTGAAGCTTTCTTT.

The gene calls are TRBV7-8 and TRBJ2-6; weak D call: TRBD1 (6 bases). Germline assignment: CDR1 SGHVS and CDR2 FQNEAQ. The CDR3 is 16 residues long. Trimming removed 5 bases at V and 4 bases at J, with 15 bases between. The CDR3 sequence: CASSTTGNVGANVLTF. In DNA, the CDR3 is TGTGCCAGCAGCACAACAGGGAATGTAGGGGCCAACGTCCTGACTTTC.

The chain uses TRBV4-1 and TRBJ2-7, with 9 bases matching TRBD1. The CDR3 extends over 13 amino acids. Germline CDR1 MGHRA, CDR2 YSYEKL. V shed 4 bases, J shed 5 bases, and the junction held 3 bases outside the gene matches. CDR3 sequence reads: CASSLGQGNEQYF. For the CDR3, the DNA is TGCGCCAGCAGCCTAGGACAGGGGAACGAGCAGTACTTC.

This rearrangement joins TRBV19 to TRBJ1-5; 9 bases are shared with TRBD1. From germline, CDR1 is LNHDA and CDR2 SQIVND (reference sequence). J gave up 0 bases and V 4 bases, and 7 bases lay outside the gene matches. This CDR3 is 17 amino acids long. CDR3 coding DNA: TGTGCCAGTAGTACAGACAGGGGGGCGACTAGCAATCAGCCCCAGCATTTT. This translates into CASSTDRGATSNQPQHF.

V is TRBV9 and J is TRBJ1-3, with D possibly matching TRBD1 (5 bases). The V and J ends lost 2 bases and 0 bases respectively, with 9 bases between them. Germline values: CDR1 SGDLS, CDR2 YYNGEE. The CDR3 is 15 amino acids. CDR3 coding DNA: TGTGCCAGCAGCGTCTTAGGGGTCTCTGGAAACACCATATATTTT. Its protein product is CASSVLGVSGNTIYF.

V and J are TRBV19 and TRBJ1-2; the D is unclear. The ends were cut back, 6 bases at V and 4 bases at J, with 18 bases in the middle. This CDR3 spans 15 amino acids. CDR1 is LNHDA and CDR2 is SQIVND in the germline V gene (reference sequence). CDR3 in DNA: TGTGCCAGTAGCGCGACCCGAGGGTTTGTCTATGGCTACACCTTC. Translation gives CASSATRGFVYGYTF.

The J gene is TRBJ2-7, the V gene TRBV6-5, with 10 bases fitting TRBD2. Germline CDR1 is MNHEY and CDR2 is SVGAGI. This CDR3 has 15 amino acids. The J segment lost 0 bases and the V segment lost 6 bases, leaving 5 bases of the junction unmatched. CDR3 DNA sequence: TGTGCCAGCAGACCACTAGCGGGGTACTCCTACGAGCAGTACTTC. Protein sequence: CASRPLAGYSYEQYF.

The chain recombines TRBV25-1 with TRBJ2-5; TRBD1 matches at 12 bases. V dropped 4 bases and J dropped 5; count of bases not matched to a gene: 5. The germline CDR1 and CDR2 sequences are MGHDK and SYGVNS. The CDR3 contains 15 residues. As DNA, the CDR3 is TGTGCCAGCAGTGGATGGGACAGGGGGCGGGAGACCCAGTACTTC. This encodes CASSGWDRGRETQYF. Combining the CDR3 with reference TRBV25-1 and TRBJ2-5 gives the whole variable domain EADIYQTPRYLVIGTGKKITLECSQTMGHDKMYWYQQDPGMELHLIHYSYGVNSTEKGDLSSESTVSRIRTEHFPLTLESARPSHTSQYLCASSGWDRGRETQYFGPGTRLLVL.

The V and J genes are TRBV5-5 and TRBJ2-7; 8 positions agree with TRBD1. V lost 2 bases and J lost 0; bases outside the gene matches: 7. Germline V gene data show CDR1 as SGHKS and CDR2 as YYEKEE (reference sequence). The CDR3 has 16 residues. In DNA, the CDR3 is TGTGCCAGCAGCTTCTCGCAGGGGGCTCGCTCCTACGAGCAGTACTTC. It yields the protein CASSFSQGARSYEQYF.